The clone carrying this T cell receptor beta chain has only a few counts. The antigen remains unidentified. From the germline J gene comes the end of the CDR3, since the read stops 3 residues before it. Donors gave roughly 5 to 8 ml heparinized peripheral whole blood. The data were obtained in a study of T cell clonality in common variable immunodeficiency. Method: immunoSEQ multiplex PCR; TCRdb's copy keeps in-frame clones and lacks some. The repertoire consists of 30,000 to 40,000 clones, none detected only once. Study-wide points: In common variable immunodeficiency, TCR beta chains reportedly carried fewer deletions and N-nucleotide insertions. TCRbeta clonality was increased in CVID versus healthy controls. Authors noted CVID clonality's cause needs subpopulation repertoire sequencing.

Trimming left V 2 bases short and J 3 bases short, with 7 bases between. This CDR3 has 13 residues. Germline V gives CDR1 SEHNR, CDR2 FQNEAQ (reference sequence). This clonotype was obtained from a human donor with common variable immunodeficiency. Specimen: peripheral blood mononuclear cells. The chain employs TRBV7-9 and TRBJ2-5, with a possible D match to TRBD1 (6 bases). CDR3 DNA, as far as it was read: TGTGCCAGCAGCTTACCAGGGGAAGAGACC. Translation: CASSLPGEET. The entire CDR3 reads CASSLPGEETQYF.